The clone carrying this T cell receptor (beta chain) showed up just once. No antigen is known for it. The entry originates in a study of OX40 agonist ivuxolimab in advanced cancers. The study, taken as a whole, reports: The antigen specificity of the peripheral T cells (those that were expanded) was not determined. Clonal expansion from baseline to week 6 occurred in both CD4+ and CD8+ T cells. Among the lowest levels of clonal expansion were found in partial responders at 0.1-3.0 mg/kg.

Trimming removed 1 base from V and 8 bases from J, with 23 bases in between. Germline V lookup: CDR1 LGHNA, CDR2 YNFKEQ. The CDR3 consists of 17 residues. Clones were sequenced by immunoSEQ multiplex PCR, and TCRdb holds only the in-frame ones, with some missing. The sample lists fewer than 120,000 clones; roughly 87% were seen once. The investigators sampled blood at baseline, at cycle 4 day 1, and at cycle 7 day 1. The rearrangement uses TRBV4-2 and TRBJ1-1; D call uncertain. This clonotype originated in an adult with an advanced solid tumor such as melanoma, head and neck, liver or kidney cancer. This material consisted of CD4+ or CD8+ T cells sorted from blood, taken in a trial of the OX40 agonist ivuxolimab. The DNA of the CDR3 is TGTGCCAGCAGCCAAGTTCTGAGAACGCAAGGAGCATGGGAAGCTTTCTTT. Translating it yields CASSQVLRTQGAWEAFF.